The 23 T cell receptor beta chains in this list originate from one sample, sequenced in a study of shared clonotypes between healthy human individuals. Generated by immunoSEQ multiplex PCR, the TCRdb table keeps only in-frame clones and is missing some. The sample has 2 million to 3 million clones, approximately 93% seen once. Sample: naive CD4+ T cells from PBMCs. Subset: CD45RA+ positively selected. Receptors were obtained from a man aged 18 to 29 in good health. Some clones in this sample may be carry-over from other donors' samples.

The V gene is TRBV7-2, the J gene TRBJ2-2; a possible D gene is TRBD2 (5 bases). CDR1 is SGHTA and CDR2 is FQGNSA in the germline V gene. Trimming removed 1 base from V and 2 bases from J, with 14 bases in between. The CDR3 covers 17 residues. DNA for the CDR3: TGTGCCAGCAGCTTAGGGCGCGGACTTGTAAACACCGGGGAGCTGTTTTTT. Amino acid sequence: CASSLGRGLVNTGELFF. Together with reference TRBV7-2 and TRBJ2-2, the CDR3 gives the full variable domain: GAGVSQSPSNKVTEKGKDVELRCDPISGHTALYWYRQSLGQGLEFLIYFQGNSAPDKSGLPSDRFSAERTGGSVSTLTIQRTQQEDSAVYLCASSLGRGLVNTGELFFGEGSRLTVL.

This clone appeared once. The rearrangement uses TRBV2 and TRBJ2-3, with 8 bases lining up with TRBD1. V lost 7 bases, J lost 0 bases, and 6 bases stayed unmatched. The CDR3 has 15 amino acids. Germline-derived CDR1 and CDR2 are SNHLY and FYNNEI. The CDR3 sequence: CASKRQGTSTDTQYF. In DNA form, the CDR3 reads TGTGCCAGCAAACGACAGGGGACTAGCACAGATACGCAGTATTTT.

CDR3 amino acids: CSVMDGGYGYTF. The CDR3 DNA reads TGCAGCGTCATGGACGGCGGATATGGCTACACCTTC. This chain connects TRBV29-1 to TRBJ1-2; the D is unclear. V gave up 6 bases and J gave up 5 bases, with 13 bases separating them. The CDR3 extends over 12 amino acids. CDR1 SQVTM and CDR2 ANQGSEA come from the germline V gene.

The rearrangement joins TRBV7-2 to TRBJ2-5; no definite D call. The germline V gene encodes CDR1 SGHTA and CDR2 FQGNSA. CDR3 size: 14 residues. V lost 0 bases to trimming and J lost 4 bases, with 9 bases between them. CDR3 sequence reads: CASSLALVGETQYF. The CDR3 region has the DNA TGTGCCAGCAGCTTAGCGCTTGTGGGAGAGACCCAGTACTTC. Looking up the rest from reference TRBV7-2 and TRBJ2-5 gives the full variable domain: GAGVSQSPSNKVTEKGKDVELRCDPISGHTALYWYRQSLGQGLEFLIYFQGNSAPDKSGLPSDRFSAERTGGSVSTLTIQRTQQEDSAVYLCASSLALVGETQYFGPGTRLLVL.

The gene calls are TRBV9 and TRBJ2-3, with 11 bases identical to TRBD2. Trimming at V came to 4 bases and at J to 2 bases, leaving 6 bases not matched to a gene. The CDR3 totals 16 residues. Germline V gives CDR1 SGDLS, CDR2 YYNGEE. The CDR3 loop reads CASSPSGLADTDTQYF. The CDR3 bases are TGTGCCAGCAGCCCTTCGGGACTAGCGGACACAGATACGCAGTATTTT.

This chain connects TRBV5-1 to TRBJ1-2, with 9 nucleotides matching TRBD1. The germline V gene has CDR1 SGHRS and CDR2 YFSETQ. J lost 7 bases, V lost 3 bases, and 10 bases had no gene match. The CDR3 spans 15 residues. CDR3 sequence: CASSSEDRGGSGYTF. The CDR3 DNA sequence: TGCGCCAGCAGCTCCGAGGACAGGGGAGGCTCTGGCTACACCTTC.

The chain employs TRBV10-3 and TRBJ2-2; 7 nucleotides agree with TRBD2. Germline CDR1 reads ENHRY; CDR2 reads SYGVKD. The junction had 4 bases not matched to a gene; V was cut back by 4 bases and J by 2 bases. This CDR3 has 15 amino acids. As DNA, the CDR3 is TGTGCCATCAGTGGGCTAGCGGCTAACACCGGGGAGCTGTTTTTT. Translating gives CAISGLAANTGELFF.

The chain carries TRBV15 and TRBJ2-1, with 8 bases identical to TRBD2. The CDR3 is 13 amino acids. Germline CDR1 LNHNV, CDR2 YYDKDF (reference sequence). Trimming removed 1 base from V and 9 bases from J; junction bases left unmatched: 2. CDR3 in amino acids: CATSRVSGGEQFF. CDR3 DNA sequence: TGTGCCACCAGCAGAGTGAGCGGGGGTGAGCAGTTCTTC.

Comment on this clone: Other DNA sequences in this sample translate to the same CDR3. CDR3 sequence reads: CAWSVGRGQPQHF. The CDR3 DNA sequence: TGTGCCTGGAGTGTCGGCAGGGGCCAGCCCCAGCATTTT. This chain links TRBV30 with TRBJ1-5; D might be TRBD1 (6 bases). The CDR3 has 13 residues. V was shortened by 0 bases and J by 7 bases, with 10 bases between the two germline ends. The germline CDR1 and CDR2 sequences are GTSNPN and SVGIG (reference sequence).

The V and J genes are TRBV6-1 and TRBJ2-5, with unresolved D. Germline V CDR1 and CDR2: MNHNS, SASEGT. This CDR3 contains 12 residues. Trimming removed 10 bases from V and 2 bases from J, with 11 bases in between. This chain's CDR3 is CAILGLQETQYF. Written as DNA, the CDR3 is TGTGCCATCCTCGGATTACAAGAGACCCAGTACTTC.

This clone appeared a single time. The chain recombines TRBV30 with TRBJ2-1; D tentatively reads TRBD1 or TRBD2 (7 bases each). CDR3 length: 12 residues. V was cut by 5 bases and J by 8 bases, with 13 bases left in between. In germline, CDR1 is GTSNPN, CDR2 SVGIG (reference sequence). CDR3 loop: CAWAQGGHEQFF. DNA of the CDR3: TGTGCCTGGGCTCAGGGGGGGCATGAGCAGTTCTTC.

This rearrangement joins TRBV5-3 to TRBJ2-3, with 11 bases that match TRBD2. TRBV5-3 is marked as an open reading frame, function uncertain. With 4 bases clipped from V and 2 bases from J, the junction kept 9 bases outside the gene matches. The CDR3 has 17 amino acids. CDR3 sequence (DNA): TGTGCCAGAAGCAGAGGGGGGACTAGCGGTTCCACAGATACGCAGTATTTT. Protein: CARSRGGTSGSTDTQYF.

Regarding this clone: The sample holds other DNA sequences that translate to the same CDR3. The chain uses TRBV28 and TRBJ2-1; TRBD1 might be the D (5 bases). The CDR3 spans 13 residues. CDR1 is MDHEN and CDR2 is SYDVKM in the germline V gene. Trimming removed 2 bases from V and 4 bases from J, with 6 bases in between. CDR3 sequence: CASSLDSYNEQFF. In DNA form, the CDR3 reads TGTGCCAGCAGTTTAGACAGTTACAATGAGCAGTTCTTC.

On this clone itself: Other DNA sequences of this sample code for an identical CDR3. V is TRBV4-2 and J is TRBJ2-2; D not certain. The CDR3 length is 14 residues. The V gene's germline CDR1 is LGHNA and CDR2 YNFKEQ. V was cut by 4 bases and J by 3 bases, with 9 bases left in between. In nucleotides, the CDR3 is TGTGCCAGCAGCCTCGGACGGCACACCGGGGAGCTGTTTTTT. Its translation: CASSLGRHTGELFF.

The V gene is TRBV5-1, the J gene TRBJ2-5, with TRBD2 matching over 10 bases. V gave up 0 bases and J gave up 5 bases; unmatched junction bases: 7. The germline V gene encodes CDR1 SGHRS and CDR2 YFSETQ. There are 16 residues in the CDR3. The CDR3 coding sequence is TGCGCCAGCAGCTTGGTCGGGACTAGCGCAAGTGAGACCCAGTACTTC. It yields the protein CASSLVGTSASETQYF.

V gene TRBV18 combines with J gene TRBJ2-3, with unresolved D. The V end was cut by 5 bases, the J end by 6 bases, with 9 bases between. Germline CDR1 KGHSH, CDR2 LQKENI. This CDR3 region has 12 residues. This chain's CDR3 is CASSLVRDTQYF. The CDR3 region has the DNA TGTGCCAGCTCATTGGTAAGGGATACGCAGTATTTT.

The CDR3 region has the DNA TGCGCCAGCAGTGAAGGGTTCGGCAATCAGCCCCAGCATTTT. Amino acids: CASSEGFGNQPQHF. V gene TRBV5-1 combines with J gene TRBJ1-5; D is ambiguous. The CDR3 length is 14 residues. Trimming stripped 5 bases from V and 2 bases from J, with 11 bases between. Germline values: CDR1 SGHRS, CDR2 YFSETQ.

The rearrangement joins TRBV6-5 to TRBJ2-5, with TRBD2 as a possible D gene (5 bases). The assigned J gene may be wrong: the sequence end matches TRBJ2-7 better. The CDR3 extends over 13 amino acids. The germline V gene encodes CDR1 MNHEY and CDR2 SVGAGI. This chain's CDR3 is CASSSTRRYEQYF. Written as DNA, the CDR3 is TGTGCCAGCAGTTCTACTAGGAGATACGAGCAGTACTTC.

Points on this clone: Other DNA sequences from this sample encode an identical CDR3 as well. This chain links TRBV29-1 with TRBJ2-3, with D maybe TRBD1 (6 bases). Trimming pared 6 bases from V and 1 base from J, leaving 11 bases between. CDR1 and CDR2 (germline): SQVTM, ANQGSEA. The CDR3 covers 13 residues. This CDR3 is CSVTGQGTDTQYF. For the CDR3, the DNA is TGCAGCGTGACAGGTCAGGGCACAGATACGCAGTATTTT.

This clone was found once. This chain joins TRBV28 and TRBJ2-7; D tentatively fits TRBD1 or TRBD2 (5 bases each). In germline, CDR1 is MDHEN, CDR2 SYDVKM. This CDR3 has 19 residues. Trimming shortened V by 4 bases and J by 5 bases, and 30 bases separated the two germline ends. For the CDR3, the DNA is TGTGCCAGCAGTTCCCCGGGACCCACCCACGTACTTGCCGGGAACGAGCAGTACTTC. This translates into CASSSPGPTHVLAGNEQYF.

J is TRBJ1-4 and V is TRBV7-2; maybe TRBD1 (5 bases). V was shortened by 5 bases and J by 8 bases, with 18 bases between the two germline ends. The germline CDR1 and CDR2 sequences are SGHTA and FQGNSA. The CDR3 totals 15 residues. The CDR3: CASSKGGGAREKLFF. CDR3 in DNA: TGTGCCAGCAGCAAAGGTGGGGGAGCCCGGGAAAAACTGTTTTTT.

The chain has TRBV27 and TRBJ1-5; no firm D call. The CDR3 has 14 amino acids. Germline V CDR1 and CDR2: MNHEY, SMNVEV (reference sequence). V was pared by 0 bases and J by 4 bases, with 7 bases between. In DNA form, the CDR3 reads TGTGCCAGCAGTTTATCGACGAGAAATCAGCCCCAGCATTTT. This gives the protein CASSLSTRNQPQHF.

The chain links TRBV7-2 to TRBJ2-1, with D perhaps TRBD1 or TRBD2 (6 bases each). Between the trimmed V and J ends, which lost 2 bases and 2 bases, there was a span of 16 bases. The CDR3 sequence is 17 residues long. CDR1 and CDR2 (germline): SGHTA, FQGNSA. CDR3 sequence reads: CASSLLMGAGPYNEQFF. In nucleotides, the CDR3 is TGTGCCAGCAGCTTACTCATGGGGGCGGGACCCTACAATGAGCAGTTCTTC.